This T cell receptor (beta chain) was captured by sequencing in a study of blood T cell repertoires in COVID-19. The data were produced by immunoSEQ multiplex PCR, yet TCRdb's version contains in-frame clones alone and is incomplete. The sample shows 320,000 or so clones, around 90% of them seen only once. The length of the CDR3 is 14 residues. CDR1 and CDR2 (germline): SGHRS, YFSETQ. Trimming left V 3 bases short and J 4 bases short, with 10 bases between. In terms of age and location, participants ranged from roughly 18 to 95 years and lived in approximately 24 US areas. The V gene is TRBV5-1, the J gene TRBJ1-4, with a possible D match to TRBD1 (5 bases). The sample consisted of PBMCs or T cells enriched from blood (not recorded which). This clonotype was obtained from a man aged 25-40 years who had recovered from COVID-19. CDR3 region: CASSYSGNNEKLFF. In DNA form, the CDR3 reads TGCGCCAGCAGCTACTCAGGGAATAATGAAAAACTGTTTTTT. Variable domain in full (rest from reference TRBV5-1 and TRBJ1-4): KAGVTQTPRYLIKTRGQQVTLSCSPISGHRSVSWYQQTPGQGLQFLFEYFSETQRNKGNFPGRFSGRQFSNSRSEMNVSTLELGDSALYLCASSYSGNNEKLFFGSGTQLSVL.